This TCR beta chain was obtained from a study of blood T cell repertoires in COVID-19. Study-level background: COVID-19 samples from acute and convalescent phases originated in the United States, Italy and Spain.

Trimming cost V 5 bases and J 3 bases; bases outside gene matches: 4. The CDR3 sequence is 16 residues long. Germline V gives CDR1 LNHDA, CDR2 SQIVND (reference sequence). Original processing methods: It was from reference gene primer amplification that nucleated cell counts were estimated. Some clones are missing from TCRdb's copy, which holds only in-frame ones; the method was immunoSEQ multiplex PCR. V and J calls and clone size are as listed in that table; D and trimming were resolved from the DNA. This sample has over 85,000 clones, with 75% to 90% found just once. The source material was peripheral blood. The chain recombines TRBV19 with TRBJ2-2, with TRBD2 identical over 12 bases. This clonotype was obtained from a woman aged 80 or older with acute or convalescent COVID-19. The DNA of the CDR3 is TGTGCCAGTAGTTCTAGCGGGGGGGCCTACACCGGGGAGCTGTTTTTT. It specifies CASSSSGGAYTGELFF.